A selection of T cell receptor beta chains follows, all from one sample in a study of graft-versus-host responses after intestinal transplantation. This table comes from immunoSEQ multiplex PCR, and its TCRdb copy is limited to in-frame clones, with some not included. The table has approximately 8,300 clones, roughly 29% seen once. Sequenced material: alloreactive CD8+ T cells from a mixed lymphocyte reaction culture, taken before transplantation. The source is a human patient who was an organ donor for intestinal transplantation. The CDR3 runs from the conserved cysteine through the conserved F or W. Each record gives: V gene, D gene, clone size, J gene, CDR3 DNA, CDR3 protein. A D gene is named only where the DNA matches it firmly. Only part of the rows carry a size: once, few, many, or a class if the clone is expanded.

>TRBV4-2|TRBD2|few|TRBJ2-7
TGTGCCAGCAGCCCTCTTATCAGCGGGATATCCGAGCAGTACTTC
CASSPLISGISEQYF
>TRBV7-9|TRBD2|few|TRBJ2-1
TGTGCCAGCAGCTTAGTTCGCGGGGGGGTTAGTGGGAATGAGCAGTTCTTC
CASSLVRGGVSGNEQFF
>TRBV9|-|-|TRBJ2-3
TGTGCCAGCAGCGTAGCGTCGGGGAGCACAGATACGCAGTATTTT
CASSVASGSTDTQYF
>TRBV2|-|medium-sized|TRBJ2-7
TGTGCCAGCATCGGCTCCTACGAGCAGTACTTC
CASIGSYEQYF
>TRBV11-2|-|few|TRBJ2-7
TGTGCCAGCAGCTTATCCGGGCGACGCTACGAGCAGTACTTC
CASSLSGRRYEQYF
>TRBV4-3|-|-|TRBJ2-1
TGCGCCAGCAGCCAAGATACGGTCTCCTACAATGAGCAGTTCTTC
CASSQDTVSYNEQFF
>TRBV6-6|-|-|TRBJ1-2
TGTGCCAGCAGTTACGGGGCTGGCTATGGCTACACCTTC
CASSYGAGYGYTF
>TRBV5-1|-|-|TRBJ2-3
TGCGCCAGCGCCGAATTCGGAGATACGCAGTATTTT
CASAEFGDTQYF
>TRBV18|-|few|TRBJ2-1
TGTGCCAGCTCAGTACAGAGCTCCTACAATGAGCAGTTCTTC
CASSVQSSYNEQFF
>TRBV7-8|-|few|TRBJ2-7
TGTGCCAGCAGCTTAGAGTTCGAGCAGTACTTC
CASSLEFEQYF
>TRBV6-1|-|-|TRBJ1-5
TGTGCCAGCAGTACCTCATATAGCAATCAGCCCCAGCATTTT
CASSTSYSNQPQHF
>TRBV27|-|-|TRBJ2-7
TGTGCCAGCAGTCCCCATGGGGGGGGCCAGTTGGAGCAGTACTTC
CASSPHGGGQLEQYF
>TRBV29-1|TRBD1|few|TRBJ2-7
TGCAGCGTTGAAGACGGGACAGGGGGCTTTTACGAGCAGTACTTC
CSVEDGTGGFYEQYF
>TRBV25-1|TRBD2|few|TRBJ2-1
TGTGCCAGCAGTGTGGGCGGGAGGGTTGATGAGCAGTTCTTC
CASSVGGRVDEQFF
>TRBV6-1|-|many|TRBJ1-1
TGTGCCAGCCTGGGAGTTTTGAACACTGAAGCTTTCTTT
CASLGVLNTEAFF
>TRBV7-9|TRBD2|few|TRBJ2-5
TGTGCCAGCAGCCCTTGGACTAGCGGGGCTCAAGAGACCCAGTACTTC
CASSPWTSGAQETQYF
>TRBV30|-|few|TRBJ2-7
TGTGCCTGGAGTGTAGCGGGCTCCTACGAGCAGTACTTC
CAWSVAGSYEQYF
>TRBV27|-|-|TRBJ2-7
TGTGCCAGCAGTTTGGGCTCCTTCTACGAGCAGTACTTC
CASSLGSFYEQYF
>TRBV6-5|-|-|TRBJ2-7
TGTGCCCGCAGTTACGGGGGCAGGGGGGGAAACGAGCAGTACTTC
CARSYGGRGGNEQYF
>TRBV4-1|TRBD1|-|TRBJ2-7
TGCGCCAGCAGCCAACAAGATGGGACAGGGCGGGGGAAGCAGTACTTC
CASSQQDGTGRGKQYF
>TRBV7-9|TRBD1|-|TRBJ1-1
TGTGCCAGCAGCTTTGGACAGGACACTGAAGCTTTCTTT
CASSFGQDTEAFF
>TRBV7-7|-|-|TRBJ1-1
TGTGCCAGCAGCCCTACCCAGGACCTGGGGACTGAAGCTTTCTTT
CASSPTQDLGTEAFF
>TRBV25-1|-|-|TRBJ2-7
TGTGCCAGCAGTGAATCCCAGGGGGGGTACGAGCAGTACTTC
CASSESQGGYEQYF
>TRBV10-1|-|few|TRBJ2-7
TGCGCCAGCAGTGACCGGGACCACTCCTACGAGCAGTACTTC
CASSDRDHSYEQYF
>TRBV5-4|TRBD2|few|TRBJ2-7
TGCGCCAGCAGCCACGCGACGGGGGGGAACGAGCAGTACTTC
CASSHATGGNEQYF
>TRBV30|TRBD1|few|TRBJ2-5
TGTGCCTGGAGTGTATTCTCTGGACAGGAGCAGTACTTC
CAWSVFSGQEQYF
>TRBV4-1|TRBD1|few|TRBJ1-2
TGCGCCAGCAGCCCCCCGGGACAGAATAACTATGGCTACACCTTC
CASSPPGQNNYGYTF
>TRBV5-3|TRBD1|-|TRBJ2-7
TGTGCCAGAAGCTTGGGACAGGGGGCGTACGAGCAGTACTTC
CARSLGQGAYEQYF